These 26 T cell receptor beta chains were all obtained from the same sample, sequenced in a study of blood T cells in healthy people across ages. Alongside a J-beta primer mix, a sample-barcoded 5' primer served in a second PCR lasting roughly 7 to 11 cycles. TCRdb itself ran the 5' RACE reads through MiXCR, one entry per CDR3 protein. The profile shows hundreds of thousands of distinct CDR3 sequences, 20% to 30% of them singletons. The same specimen was also included in a second study, on T cells of mothers and their children.

What was sequenced was blood. The receptors stem from a boy aged 5-17 years in good health.

This clonotype has a count of ten or more. The J gene is TRBJ2-5, the V gene TRBV7-2, with a tentative D call TRBD2 (7 bases). Trimming removed 3 bases from V and 4 bases from J, with 9 bases in between. CDR3 length: 13 residues. In germline, CDR1 is SGHTA, CDR2 FQGNSA. DNA of the CDR3: TGTGCCAGCAGCTTTAGGGGGGGAGAGACCCAGTACTTC. Its translation: CASSFRGGETQYF.

The chain recombines TRBV12-3 or TRBV12-4 with TRBJ2-6; D gene unclear. The CDR3 consists of 15 residues. V gave up 4 bases and J gave up 4 bases, with 11 bases separating them. The CDR3 coding sequence is TGTGCCAGCAGTTGGGCCTCCTCCGGGGCCAACGTCCTGACTTTC. Protein sequence: CASSWASSGANVLTF.

The table lists this clonotype with a few counts. This chain links TRBV28 with TRBJ1-5, with TRBD1 as a possible D gene (5 bases). The germline V and J ends were trimmed by 3 bases and 3 bases, with 9 bases remaining between them. The CDR3 is made up of 14 amino acids. Germline V gene lookup returns CDR1 MDHEN and CDR2 SYDVKM. This chain's CDR3 is CASSFRETNQPQHF. CDR3 nucleotides: TGTGCCAGCAGTTTCAGGGAGACCAATCAGCCCCAGCATTTT.

As regards this clonotype: One junction end does not reproduce the germline sequence, and a read error may be involved. The chain is built from TRBV20-1 and TRBJ2-3; D is undetermined. Germline CDR1 is DFQATT and CDR2 is SNEGSKA (reference sequence). The CDR3 loop spans 13 amino acids. Written as DNA, the CDR3 is TGTAGTGCTAGGGCTACCGGCACAGATACGCAGTATTTT. Protein sequence: CSARATGTDTQYF.

This clonotype was detected ten times or more. The chain joins TRBV9 to TRBJ2-6; 7 nucleotides line up with TRBD1. Germline V gene lookup returns CDR1 SGDLS and CDR2 YYNGEE. J was trimmed by 4 bases and V by 3 bases; bases with no gene match: 4. The CDR3 loop spans 15 amino acids. This CDR3 is CASSAQGSGANVLTF. The CDR3 nucleotides are TGTGCCAGCAGCGCACAGGGGTCGGGGGCCAACGTCCTGACTTTC.

This clonotype was found many times. V and J are TRBV25-1 and TRBJ2-5; D gene uncertain. With the DNA end fitting TRBJ2-7 better, the J assignment may be wrong. CDR3 length: 13 residues. In germline, CDR1 is MGHDK, CDR2 SYGVNS. CDR3 nucleotide sequence: TGTGCCAGCAGTGAGCTGTACACCTACGAGCAGTACTTC. Residues: CASSELYTYEQYF.

The rearrangement links TRBV7-2 to TRBJ1-2, with no clear D. The CDR3 covers 12 residues. V shed 5 bases and J shed 5 bases, with 9 bases lying between them. Looked up from germline, CDR1 is SGHTA and CDR2 is FQGNSA. The CDR3 loop is CASSRDAYGYTF. As DNA, the CDR3 is TGTGCCAGCAGCCGAGATGCGTATGGCTACACCTTC.

The J gene is TRBJ2-3, the V gene TRBV5-1, with 7 bases identical to TRBD2. CDR1 and CDR2 (germline): SGHRS, YFSETQ. After removal of 3 bases from V and 2 bases from J, the junction contained 12 bases not matched to a gene. CDR3 length equals 17 residues. The CDR3 coding sequence is TGCGCCAGCAGCTCCGGGCGGCCTGCGGGGGACACAGATACGCAGTATTTT. This sequence encodes CASSSGRPAGDTDTQYF.

This clonotype was counted between two and nine times. The chain employs TRBV28 and TRBJ2-7; 7 bases align to TRBD1. Looked up from germline, CDR1 is MDHEN and CDR2 is SYDVKM. CDR3 length: 16 residues. V was pared by 9 bases and J by 3 bases, with 17 bases of the junction left unmatched. In DNA, the CDR3 is TGTGCCAGTGAAAAAGGACAGACAGGGAGCTTCTACGAGCAGTACTTC. Translation: CASEKGQTGSFYEQYF.

The chain is built from TRBV6-5 and TRBJ1-2, with TRBD1 matching 8 bases. V shed 3 bases and J 2 bases; nucleotides not matched to a gene: 5. The CDR3 runs 15 residues. Germline V gene sequence: CDR1 MNHEY, CDR2 SVGAGI. The CDR3 DNA is TGTGCCAGCAGTTATTCGGCAGGGGGCAACTATGGCTACACCTTC. This translates into CASSYSAGGNYGYTF.

This clonotype was found a few times. V and J are TRBV11-2 and TRBJ1-2; possible D gene TRBD1, 6 bases. CDR1 and CDR2 (germline): SGHAT, FQNNGV. CDR3 size: 16 residues. The germline V and J ends were trimmed by 6 bases and 2 bases, with 19 bases remaining between them. The CDR3, as DNA: TGTGCCAGCAGGAAACCGGGACAAGCTCAAAACTATGGCTACACCTTC. Its translation: CASRKPGQAQNYGYTF.

The chain carries TRBV9 and TRBJ2-3; 9 bases match TRBD1. The CDR3 sequence is 17 residues long. The germline CDR1 and CDR2 sequences are SGDLS and YYNGEE. With V trimmed by 1 base and J by 5 bases, 11 bases remained unmatched. CDR3 nucleotides: TGTGCCAGCAGCGTAACCCCACCTGGACAGGGGATAGATACGCAGTATTTT. Translated: CASSVTPPGQGIDTQYF.

This clonotype was counted at least ten times. The rearrangement links TRBV3-1 to TRBJ2-5; D is perhaps TRBD1 (5 bases). The germline V and J ends were trimmed by 0 bases and 5 bases, with 10 bases remaining between them. The germline gives CDR1 LGHDT, CDR2 YNNKEL (reference sequence). This CDR3 comprises 14 residues. The CDR3: CASSQDREGETQYF. DNA of the CDR3: TGTGCCAGCAGCCAAGACAGGGAAGGGGAGACCCAGTACTTC.

As regards this clonotype: A much more abundant neighbour one base away suggests this may be a read error. V usage is TRBV4-3 and J usage is TRBJ1-4; D possibly corresponds to TRBD1 (6 bases). The V end lost 0 bases, the J end lost 10 bases, and 12 bases lay between the germline ends. Germline V gene sequence: CDR1 LGHNA, CDR2 YSLEER. The CDR3 has 14 residues. The CDR3: CASSQEATGGKLFF. The DNA for the CDR3 is TGCGCCAGCAGCCAAGAAGCGACAGGTGGAAAACTGTTTTTT.

This clonotype was seen ten or more times. The chain combines TRBV11-2 with TRBJ1-2, with D uncertain. Germline-derived CDR1 and CDR2 are SGHAT and FQNNGV. This CDR3 comprises 13 residues. V lost 2 bases to trimming and J lost 2 bases, with 6 bases between them. CDR3 loop: CASSLTENYGYTF. The CDR3 DNA follows: TGTGCCAGCAGCTTAACGGAGAACTATGGCTACACCTTC.

V usage is TRBV28 and J usage is TRBJ2-3; 13 bases fit TRBD2. Germline loops: CDR1 MDHEN, CDR2 SYDVKM. The CDR3 spans 17 residues. V shed 8 bases and J 4 bases; nucleotides not matched to a gene: 12. In DNA, the CDR3 is TGTGCCAGCGGCCTGATACTAGCGGGAGGGTCGGCAGATACGCAGTATTTT. Protein sequence: CASGLILAGGSADTQYF.

This clonotype occurred a few times. The chain combines TRBV12-3 or TRBV12-4 with TRBJ1-2; D is possibly TRBD1 (6 bases). Deletions cut 2 bases from V and 7 bases from J, with 8 bases between. The CDR3 is made up of 12 amino acids. DNA of the CDR3: TGTGCCAGCAGTTTAAGGGGGAGTGGCTACACCTTC. Its translation is CASSLRGSGYTF.

This CDR3 is CASSQEKKGNHQETQYF. In nucleotides, the CDR3 is TGTGCCAGCAGCCAAGAGAAAAAAGGGAACCACCAAGAGACCCAGTACTTC. This rearrangement joins TRBV3-1 to TRBJ2-5, with D unresolved. CDR3 length equals 17 residues. Germline CDR1 is LGHDT and CDR2 is YNNKEL (reference sequence). V lost 0 bases to trimming and J lost 0 bases, with 14 bases between them.

This clonotype appeared a few times. V is TRBV14 and J is TRBJ2-7, with 11 bases fitting TRBD1. V was pared by 4 bases and J by 6 bases, with 8 bases of the junction left unmatched. This CDR3 is 15 amino acids long. CDR1 and CDR2 (germline): SGHDN, FVKESK. The CDR3 region is CASSRTGGALSEQYF. The CDR3, as DNA: TGTGCCAGCAGCCGGACAGGGGGCGCGCTTAGCGAGCAGTACTTC.

A note on this clonotype: At one of its ends the junction is not consistent with the germline gene, which may arise from a read error. This chain uses TRBV6-5 with TRBJ1-1; no reliable D call. Germline-derived CDR1 and CDR2 are MNHEY and SVGAGI. The CDR3 sequence is 13 residues long. The CDR3 reads CASSYETRSEAFF. In DNA, the CDR3 is TGTGCCAGCAGTTACGAGACACGGTCTGAAGCATTCTTT.

CDR3 sequence (DNA): TGCGCCAGCAGCCATGGGACTATGGATTACAATGAGCAGTTCTTC. It is translated as CASSHGTMDYNEQFF. V usage is TRBV4-3 and J usage is TRBJ2-5, with TRBD2 identical over 7 bases. The J call may not be correct, given that the DNA end is closer to TRBJ2-1. CDR3 length: 15 amino acids. The germline CDR1 and CDR2 sequences are LGHNA and YSLEER.

The chain combines TRBV5-1 with TRBJ2-5, with 13 bases lining up with TRBD2. CDR3 size: 15 residues. The trim removed 4 bases at V and 3 bases at J, leaving 3 bases unmatched. Germline V CDR1 and CDR2: SGHRS, YFSETQ. The CDR3 bases are TGCGCCAGCAGCACCGGGACTAGCGGGGAAGAGACCCAGTACTTC. Its protein product is CASSTGTSGEETQYF.

This clonotype has just a few counts. The gene calls are TRBV6-2 or TRBV6-3 and TRBJ2-6; 9 bases fit TRBD1. Unmatched junction bases numbered 13, after V lost 2 bases and J lost 2 bases. The CDR3 contains 20 residues. Germline CDR1 is MNHEY and CDR2 is SVGEGT. CDR3: CASSYDLRDRVVAGANVLTF. The DNA for the CDR3 is TGTGCCAGCAGTTACGACCTCCGGGACAGGGTGGTAGCTGGGGCCAACGTCCTGACTTTC.

The table lists this clonotype with a few counts. The genes are TRBV27 and TRBJ1-6; D gene unclear. CDR3 length equals 16 residues. The germline CDR1 and CDR2 sequences are MNHEY and SMNVEV (reference sequence). The V end was cut by 2 bases, the J end by 9 bases, with 17 bases between. CDR3 amino acids: CASSLASGSFGSPLHF. The CDR3 nucleotides read TGTGCCAGCAGTTTAGCTTCGGGCAGCTTTGGTTCACCCCTCCACTTT.

The chain employs TRBV28 and TRBJ1-5; TRBD1 is a possible D gene (5 bases). This CDR3 has 16 residues. V was clipped by 5 bases and J by 0 bases, with 14 bases between them. The germline gives CDR1 MDHEN, CDR2 SYDVKM. The CDR3 region has the DNA TGTGCCAGCAGTCCCCGGGGACGGGGTAGCAATCAGCCCCAGCATTTT. It yields the protein CASSPRGRGSNQPQHF.

This clonotype was counted ten times or more. The chain combines TRBV29-1 with TRBJ1-1, with TRBD1 matching 9 bases. This CDR3 region has 15 residues. CDR1 is SQVTM, CDR2 ANQGSEA, per germline. J was trimmed by 4 bases and V by 4 bases; bases with no gene match: 10. The CDR3 spells CSVGTGVRRGTEAFF. Written as DNA, the CDR3 is TGCAGCGTTGGGACAGGGGTAAGGCGAGGCACTGAAGCTTTCTTT.